These 20 T cell receptor beta chains were sequenced from one sample in a study of STAT3 mutations in large granular lymphocyte leukemia. Points from the study as a whole: Every T-LGLL patient had at least one immunodominant TCRbeta clonotype.

No antigen is known for these receptors. Some clones are missing from TCRdb's copy, which holds only in-frame ones; the method was immunoSEQ multiplex PCR. This table has around 3,100 clones, about three quarters appearing once. Sequencing input: peripheral blood mononuclear cells. The receptors here all came from a woman aged 40-49 years with T-cell large granular lymphocyte leukemia. Some clones in this sample may be carry-over from other donors' samples.

The chain is built from TRBV30 and TRBJ1-1, with D unclear. CDR1 is GTSNPN and CDR2 is SVGIG in the germline V gene (reference sequence). Trimming stripped 5 bases from V and 0 bases from J, with 7 bases between. The CDR3 consists of 12 residues. As DNA, the CDR3 is TGTGCCTGGGCCAGTTTGAACACTGAAGCTTTCTTT. Its translation: CAWASLNTEAFF.

This chain links TRBV30 with TRBJ2-1; tentatively, D is TRBD1 or TRBD2 (5 bases each). CDR3 length: 12 amino acids. Trimming left V 3 bases short and J 11 bases short, with 14 bases between. Germline values: CDR1 GTSNPN, CDR2 SVGIG (reference sequence). Here the CDR3 reads CAWSGAGGQQFF. The DNA of the CDR3 is TGTGCCTGGAGCGGGGCGGGTGGCCAGCAGTTCTTC. Supplemented by reference TRBV30 and TRBJ2-1, the full variable domain reads SQTIHQWPATLVQPVGSPLSLECTVEGTSNPNLYWYRQAAGRGLQLLFYSVGIGQISSEVPQNLSASRPQDRQFILSSKKLLLSDSGFYLCAWSGAGGQQFFGPGTRLTVL.

The chain recombines TRBV7-8 with TRBJ2-7; 7 nucleotides agree with TRBD1. V was clipped by 1 base and J by 1 base; unmatched bases: 4. The CDR3 is 15 residues long. Per the germline V gene, CDR1 is SGHVS and CDR2 is FQNEAQ. CDR3 coding DNA: TGTGCCAGCAGCTTAGAGGGACAGAGGTCCTACGAGCAGTACTTC. This sequence encodes CASSLEGQRSYEQYF.

This clone was found once. The chain joins TRBV7-9 to TRBJ1-1; weak D call: TRBD1 (5 bases). V lost 0 bases and J lost 7, with 12 bases in between. This CDR3 region has 14 residues. CDR1 and CDR2 from the germline V gene are SEHNR and FQNEAQ (reference sequence). The CDR3 protein is CASSLARGYGEAFF. Written as DNA, the CDR3 is TGTGCCAGCAGCTTAGCGCGGGGGTACGGTGAAGCTTTCTTT.

The CDR3 nucleotides are TGTGCCAGCAGCTTCACTCCTAGCTCCTACAATGAGCAGTTCTTC. Its protein product is CASSFTPSSYNEQFF. The rearrangement joins TRBV7-3 to TRBJ2-1; D is ambiguous. From germline, CDR1 is SGHTA and CDR2 FQGTGA. V lost 3 bases and J 0 bases, leaving 9 bases between the germline ends. This CDR3 has 15 amino acids. The entire variable domain, with the rest obtained from reference TRBV7-3 and TRBJ2-1, is as follows: GAGVSQTPSNKVTEKGKYVELRCDPISGHTALYWYRQSLGQGPEFLIYFQGTGAADDSGLPNDRFFAVRPEGSVSTLKIQRTERGDSAVYLCASSFTPSSYNEQFFGPGTRLTVL.

This chain links TRBV6-5 with TRBJ2-1; D gene ambiguous. Germline V gives CDR1 MNHEY, CDR2 SVGAGI. The ends were cut back, 6 bases at V and 8 bases at J, with 20 bases in the middle. The CDR3 loop spans 15 amino acids. The CDR3 DNA is TGTGCCAGCAGCCTTTTACGACGGCGACGGGATGAGCAGTTCTTC. It encodes CASSLLRRRRDEQFF.

This clone has only a few counts. This rearrangement joins TRBV14 to TRBJ1-6; D is perhaps TRBD1 (5 bases). Germline lookup yields CDR1 SGHDN and CDR2 FVKESK. This CDR3 is built from 14 residues. The V gene lost 1 base and the J gene lost 9 bases, with 10 bases spanning the gap. CDR3 bases: TGTGCCAGCAGCCAAGTGAGGGGAGTTTCACCCCTCCACTTT. Protein: CASSQVRGVSPLHF. The variable domain in full, completed from reference TRBV14 and TRBJ1-6, reads EAGVTQFPSHSVIEKGQTVTLRCDPISGHDNLYWYRRVMGKEIKFLLHFVKESKQDESGMPNNRFLAERTGGTYSTLKVQPAELEDSGVYFCASSQVRGVSPLHFGNGTRLTVT.

The CDR3 DNA sequence: TGCGCCAGCAGCCAAGAAGAAAGTGGCTTCTACGAGCAGTACTTC. Translation gives CASSQEESGFYEQYF. The gene calls are TRBV4-1 and TRBJ2-7; no clear D. The CDR3 consists of 15 residues. Per the germline V gene, CDR1 is MGHRA and CDR2 is YSYEKL. V dropped 0 bases and J dropped 3 bases, with 12 bases sitting between them.

The V and J genes are TRBV19 and TRBJ2-7, with 11 bases matching TRBD1. Germline V gene data show CDR1 as LNHDA and CDR2 as SQIVND (reference sequence). Trimming cost V 6 bases and J 0 bases; bases outside gene matches: 4. The CDR3 contains 15 residues. Here the CDR3 reads CASRTGTGGSYEQYF. CDR3 nucleotides: TGTGCCAGTAGAACCGGGACAGGGGGCTCCTACGAGCAGTACTTC.

The V and J genes are TRBV29-1 and TRBJ2-7; 9 bases match TRBD1. The length of the CDR3 is 14 residues. Germline trimming cut 5 bases from V and 5 bases from J; bases unmatched to any gene: 10. The germline gives CDR1 SQVTM, CDR2 ANQGSEA. In nucleotides, the CDR3 is TGCAGCGTTCGGTCCGGACAGGGGTTCCACGAGCAGTACTTC. Residues: CSVRSGQGFHEQYF.

This clone was detected only a few times. J is TRBJ2-2 and V is TRBV7-2, with 7 bases identical to TRBD1. Germline V gene data show CDR1 as SGHTA and CDR2 as FQGNSA. The ends lost 5 bases at V and 1 base at J; junction bases unmatched: 4. The CDR3 has 15 residues. CDR3 DNA: TGTGCCAGCAGCAACCGACAGGGGAACACCGGGGAGCTGTTTTTT. Protein product: CASSNRQGNTGELFF.

The gene calls are TRBV7-8 and TRBJ2-7; D is undetermined. In germline, CDR1 is SGHVS, CDR2 FQNEAQ. V lost 2 bases, J lost 0 bases, and 2 bases lay in between. The CDR3 has 12 amino acids. The CDR3 sequence: CASSLFSYEQYF. In DNA, the CDR3 is TGTGCCAGCAGCTTATTCTCCTACGAGCAGTACTTC.

This chain links TRBV5-8 with TRBJ2-7; D assignment may be TRBD1 or TRBD2 (5 bases each). The CDR3 is made up of 14 amino acids. Looked up from germline, CDR1 is SGHTS and CDR2 is YDEGEE. V lost 0 bases to trimming and J lost 2 bases, with 9 bases between them. CDR3 coding DNA: TGTGCCAGCAGCTTGGCATGGGGACCCTACGAGCAGTACTTC. This translates into CASSLAWGPYEQYF. The whole variable domain, filled in from reference TRBV5-8 and TRBJ2-7, reads EAGVTQSPTHLIKTRGQQATLRCSPISGHTSVYWYQQALGLGLQFLLWYDEGEERNRGNFPPRFSGRQFPNYSSELNVNALELEDSALYLCASSLAWGPYEQYFGPGTRLTVT.

The V and J genes are TRBV10-3 and TRBJ1-1, with unresolved D. The CDR3 consists of 12 residues. Trimming removed 6 bases from V and 2 bases from J, with 7 bases in between. Germline V gene data show CDR1 as ENHRY and CDR2 as SYGVKD. CDR3 sequence: CAISPGNTEAFF. The DNA for the CDR3 is TGTGCCATCAGCCCGGGCAACACTGAAGCTTTCTTT.

The chain is built from TRBV27 and TRBJ2-7; the match to TRBD1 covers 9 bases. The CDR3 has 13 residues. J was trimmed by 4 bases and V by 5 bases; bases with no gene match: 3. Germline lookup yields CDR1 MNHEY and CDR2 SMNVEV (reference sequence). The CDR3 DNA is TGTGCCAGCAGTCCAGGGACAGGGTACGAGCAGTACTTC. Protein: CASSPGTGYEQYF.

The chain combines TRBV15 with TRBJ2-3, with D perhaps matching TRBD1 or TRBD2 (5 bases each). This CDR3 has 14 residues. Germline V gene sequence: CDR1 LNHNV, CDR2 YYDKDF (reference sequence). V lost 1 base and J 9 bases, leaving 14 bases between the germline ends. For the CDR3, the DNA is TGTGCCACCAGCAGAGGGATAGCCGAGGGGACGCAGTATTTT. The encoded protein is CATSRGIAEGTQYF.

The chain has TRBV13 and TRBJ1-6, with 9 bases identical to TRBD1. CDR3 length: 14 residues. The V gene's germline CDR1 is PRHDT and CDR2 FYEKMQ (reference sequence). The junction had 5 bases not matched to a gene; V was cut back by 4 bases and J by 10 bases. DNA of the CDR3: TGTGCCAGCAGCTCCGGGACAGGGACATCACCCCTCCACTTT. Residues: CASSSGTGTSPLHF.

The V call is TRBV30, the J call TRBJ2-4; D possibly uses TRBD1 or TRBD2 (5 bases each). V shed 3 bases and J shed 0 bases, with 9 bases lying between them. The CDR3 sequence is 14 residues long. Germline V gene lookup returns CDR1 GTSNPN and CDR2 SVGIG (reference sequence). The CDR3 DNA follows: TGTGCCTGGAGACCGGGGCAAGCCAAAAACATTCAGTACTTC. Its protein product is CAWRPGQAKNIQYF. The complete variable domain, with remaining parts taken from reference TRBV30 and TRBJ2-4, reads SQTIHQWPATLVQPVGSPLSLECTVEGTSNPNLYWYRQAAGRGLQLLFYSVGIGQISSEVPQNLSASRPQDRQFILSSKKLLLSDSGFYLCAWRPGQAKNIQYFGAGTRLSVL.

The chain carries TRBV5-6 and TRBJ2-1; perhaps TRBD2 as D (5 bases). Trimming took off 1 base at V and 6 bases at J, with 14 bases between the two ends. The CDR3 spans 15 residues. The germline V gene has CDR1 SGHDT and CDR2 YYEEEE. This CDR3 reads CASSLSGYTSNEQFF. The CDR3 coding sequence is TGTGCCAGCAGCTTGTCGGGGTACACCTCCAATGAGCAGTTCTTC.

CDR3 protein: CASSHHREGGYTF. The CDR3 region has the DNA TGCGCCAGCAGCCACCACAGGGAGGGCGGCTACACCTTC. The V gene is TRBV4-1, the J gene TRBJ1-2; D might be TRBD1 (6 bases). Germline V gene data show CDR1 as MGHRA and CDR2 as YSYEKL. The CDR3 is 13 residues long. The V end was cut by 3 bases, the J end by 8 bases, with 13 bases between.